This TCR beta chain is from a study of T-cell memory formation after mild COVID-19. Study summary: For the most part, TCR clusters were specific to one donor. Study-wide results and limits: Memory cells collected pre-infection included some clones that later responded, suggesting cross-reactive memory joined. The authors left the SARS-CoV-2 specificity of second-wave clones peaking on day 37 unconfirmed.

The authors produced TCR alpha and TCR beta cDNA libraries with sample barcodes and UMIs by 5'RACE using constant-segment primers. TCRdb re-analysed the 5' RACE reads in MiXCR, keeping a single row per CDR3 protein. The sample holds around 320,000 distinct CDR3 sequences; just under 20% are singletons and the top ten take about 21%. On this clonotype itself: The antigen remains unidentified.

The CDR3 loop spans 13 amino acids. V gave up 3 bases and J gave up 4 bases, with 12 bases separating them. Germline CDR1 SQVTM, CDR2 ANQGSEA. This clonotype was obtained from a man aged 18 to 29 who had mild COVID-19 (a few samples of this study predate the infection). Cell type and time point are not known. The sample taken for sequencing was PBMCs or a T cell subset sorted from them (not recorded which). V usage is TRBV29-1 and J usage is TRBJ2-5; weak D call: TRBD2 (6 bases). The CDR3 sequence: CSVDPGVGETQYF. CDR3 nucleotides: TGCAGCGTTGACCCGGGAGTAGGAGAGACCCAGTACTTC.